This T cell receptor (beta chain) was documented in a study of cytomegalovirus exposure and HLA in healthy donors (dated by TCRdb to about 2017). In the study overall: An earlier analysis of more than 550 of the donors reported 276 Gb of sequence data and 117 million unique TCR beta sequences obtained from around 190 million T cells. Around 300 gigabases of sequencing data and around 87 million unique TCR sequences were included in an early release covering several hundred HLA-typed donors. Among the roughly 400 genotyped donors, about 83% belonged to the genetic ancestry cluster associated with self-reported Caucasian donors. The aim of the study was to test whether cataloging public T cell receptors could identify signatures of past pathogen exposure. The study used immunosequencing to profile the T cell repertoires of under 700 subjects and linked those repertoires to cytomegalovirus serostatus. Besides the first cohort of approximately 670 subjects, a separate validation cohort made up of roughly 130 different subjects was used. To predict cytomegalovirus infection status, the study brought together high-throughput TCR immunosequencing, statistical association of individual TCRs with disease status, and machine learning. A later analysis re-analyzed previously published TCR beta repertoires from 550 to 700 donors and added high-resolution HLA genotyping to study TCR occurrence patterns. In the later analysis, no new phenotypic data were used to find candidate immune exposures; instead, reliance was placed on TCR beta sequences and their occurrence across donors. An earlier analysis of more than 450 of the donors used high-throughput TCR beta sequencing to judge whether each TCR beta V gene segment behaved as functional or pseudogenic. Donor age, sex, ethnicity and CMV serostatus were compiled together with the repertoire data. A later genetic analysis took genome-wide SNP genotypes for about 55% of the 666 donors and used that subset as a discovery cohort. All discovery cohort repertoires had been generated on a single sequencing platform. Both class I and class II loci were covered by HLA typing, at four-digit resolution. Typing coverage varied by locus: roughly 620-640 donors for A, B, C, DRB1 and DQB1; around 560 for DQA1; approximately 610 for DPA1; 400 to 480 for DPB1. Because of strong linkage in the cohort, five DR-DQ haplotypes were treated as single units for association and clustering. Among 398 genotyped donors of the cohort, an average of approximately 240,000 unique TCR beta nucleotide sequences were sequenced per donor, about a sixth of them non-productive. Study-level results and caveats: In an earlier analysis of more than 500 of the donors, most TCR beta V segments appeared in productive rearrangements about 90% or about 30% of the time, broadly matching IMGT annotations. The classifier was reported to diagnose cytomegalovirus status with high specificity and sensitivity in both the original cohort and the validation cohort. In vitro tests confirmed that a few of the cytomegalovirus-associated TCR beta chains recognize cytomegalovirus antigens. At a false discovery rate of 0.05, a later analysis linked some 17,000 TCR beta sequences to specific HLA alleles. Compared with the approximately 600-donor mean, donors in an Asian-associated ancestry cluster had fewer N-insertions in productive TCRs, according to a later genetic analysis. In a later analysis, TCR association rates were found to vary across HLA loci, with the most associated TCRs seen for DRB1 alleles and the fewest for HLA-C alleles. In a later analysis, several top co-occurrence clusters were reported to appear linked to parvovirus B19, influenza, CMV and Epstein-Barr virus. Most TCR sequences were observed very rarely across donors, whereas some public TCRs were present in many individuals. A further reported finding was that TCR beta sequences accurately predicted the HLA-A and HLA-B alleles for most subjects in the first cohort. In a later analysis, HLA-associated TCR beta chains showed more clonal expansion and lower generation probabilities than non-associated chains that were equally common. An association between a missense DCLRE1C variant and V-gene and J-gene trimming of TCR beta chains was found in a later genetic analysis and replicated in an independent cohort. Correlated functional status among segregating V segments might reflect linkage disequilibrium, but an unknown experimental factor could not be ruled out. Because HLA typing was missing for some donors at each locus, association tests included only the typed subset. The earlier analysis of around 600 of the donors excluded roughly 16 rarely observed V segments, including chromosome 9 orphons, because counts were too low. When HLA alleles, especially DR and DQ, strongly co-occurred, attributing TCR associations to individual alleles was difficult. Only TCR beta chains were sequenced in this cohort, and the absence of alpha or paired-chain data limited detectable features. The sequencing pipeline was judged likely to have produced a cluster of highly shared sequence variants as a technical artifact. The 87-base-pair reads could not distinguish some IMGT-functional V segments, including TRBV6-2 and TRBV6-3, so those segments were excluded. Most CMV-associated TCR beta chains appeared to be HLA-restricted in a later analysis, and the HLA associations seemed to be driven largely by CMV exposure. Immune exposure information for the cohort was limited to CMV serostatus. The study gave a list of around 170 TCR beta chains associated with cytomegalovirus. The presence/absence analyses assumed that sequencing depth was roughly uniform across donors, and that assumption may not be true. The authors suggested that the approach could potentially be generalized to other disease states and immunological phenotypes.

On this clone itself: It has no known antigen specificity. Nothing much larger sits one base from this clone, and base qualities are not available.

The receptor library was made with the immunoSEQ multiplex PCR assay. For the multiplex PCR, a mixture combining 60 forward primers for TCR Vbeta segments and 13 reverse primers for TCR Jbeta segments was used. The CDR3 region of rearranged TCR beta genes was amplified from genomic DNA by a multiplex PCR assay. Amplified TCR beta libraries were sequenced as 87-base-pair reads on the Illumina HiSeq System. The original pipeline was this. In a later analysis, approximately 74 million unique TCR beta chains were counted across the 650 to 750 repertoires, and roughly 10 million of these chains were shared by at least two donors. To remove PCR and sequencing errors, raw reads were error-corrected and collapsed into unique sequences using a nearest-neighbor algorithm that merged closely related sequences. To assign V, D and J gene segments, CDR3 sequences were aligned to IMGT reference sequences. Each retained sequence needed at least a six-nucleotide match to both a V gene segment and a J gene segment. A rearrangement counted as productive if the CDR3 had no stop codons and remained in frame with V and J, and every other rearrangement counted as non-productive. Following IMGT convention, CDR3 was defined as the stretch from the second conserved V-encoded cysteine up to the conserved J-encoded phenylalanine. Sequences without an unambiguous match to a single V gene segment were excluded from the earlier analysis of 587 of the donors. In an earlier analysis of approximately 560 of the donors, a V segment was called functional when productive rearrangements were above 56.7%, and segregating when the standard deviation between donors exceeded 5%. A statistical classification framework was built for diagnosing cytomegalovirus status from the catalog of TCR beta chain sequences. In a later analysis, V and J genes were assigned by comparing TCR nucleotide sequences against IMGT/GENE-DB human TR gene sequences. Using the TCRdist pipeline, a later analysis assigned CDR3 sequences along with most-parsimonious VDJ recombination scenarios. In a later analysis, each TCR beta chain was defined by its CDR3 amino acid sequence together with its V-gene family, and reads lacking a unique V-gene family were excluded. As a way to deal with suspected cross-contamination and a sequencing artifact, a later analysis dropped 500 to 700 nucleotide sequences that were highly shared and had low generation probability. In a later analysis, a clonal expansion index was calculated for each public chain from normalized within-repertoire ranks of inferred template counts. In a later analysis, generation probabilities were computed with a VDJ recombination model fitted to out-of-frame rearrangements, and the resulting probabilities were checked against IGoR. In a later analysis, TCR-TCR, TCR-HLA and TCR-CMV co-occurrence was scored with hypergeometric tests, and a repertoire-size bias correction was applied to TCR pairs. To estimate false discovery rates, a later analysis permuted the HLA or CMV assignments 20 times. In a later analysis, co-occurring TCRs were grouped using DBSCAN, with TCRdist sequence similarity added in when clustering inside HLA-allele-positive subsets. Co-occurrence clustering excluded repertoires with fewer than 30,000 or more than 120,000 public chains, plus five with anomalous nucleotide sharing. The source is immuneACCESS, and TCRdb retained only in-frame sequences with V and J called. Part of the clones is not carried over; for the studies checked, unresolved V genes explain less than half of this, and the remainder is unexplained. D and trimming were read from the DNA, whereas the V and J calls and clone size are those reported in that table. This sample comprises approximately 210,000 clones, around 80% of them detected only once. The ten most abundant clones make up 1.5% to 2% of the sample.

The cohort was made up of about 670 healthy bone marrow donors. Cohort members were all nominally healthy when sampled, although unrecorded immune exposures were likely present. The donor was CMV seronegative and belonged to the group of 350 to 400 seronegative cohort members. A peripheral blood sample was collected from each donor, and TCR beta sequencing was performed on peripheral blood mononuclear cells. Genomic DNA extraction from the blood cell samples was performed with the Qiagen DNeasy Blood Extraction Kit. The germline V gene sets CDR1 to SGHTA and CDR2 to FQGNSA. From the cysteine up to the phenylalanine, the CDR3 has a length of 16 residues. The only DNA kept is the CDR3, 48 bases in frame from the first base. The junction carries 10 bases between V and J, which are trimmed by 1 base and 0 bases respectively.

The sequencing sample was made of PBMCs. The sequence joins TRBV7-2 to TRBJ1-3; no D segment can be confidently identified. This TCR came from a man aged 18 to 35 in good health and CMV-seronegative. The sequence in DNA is TGTGCCAGCAGCTTAGATTCCAGGTCCTCTGGAAACACCATATATTTT. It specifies CASSLDSRSSGNTIYF.